One and the same sample provided the 20 T cell receptor beta chains below, sequenced in a study of glioma-infiltrating T cells. Amplification of TCR alpha and beta CDR3 regions from RNA used iRepertoire nested multiplex PCR. TCRdb processed the multiplex PCR reads anew with MiXCR; each CDR3 protein has one entry. The sample has approximately 90,000 distinct CDR3 sequences, 20% to 25% seen once. Sequencing input: glioma tissue, nonneoplastic brain tissue, or PBMCs (not recorded which). The receptors were gathered from a human donor with low-grade glioma or glioblastoma, undergoing nonglioma brain surgery, or in good health (not recorded which).

This clonotype was seen many times. The chain joins TRBV3-1 to TRBJ1-2, with 7 bases matching TRBD1. Germline V gene data show CDR1 as LGHDT and CDR2 as YNNKEL (reference sequence). The CDR3 runs to 14 residues. V dropped 4 bases and J dropped 1; count of bases not matched to a gene: 3. The chain's CDR3 is CASSRDRINYGYTF. The CDR3 nucleotides are TGTGCCAGCAGCCGGGACAGAATTAACTATGGCTACACCTTC.

This clonotype has a handful of counts. The chain uses TRBV18 and TRBJ2-1, with a weak D call TRBD1 (6 bases). Trimming removed 3 bases at V and 2 bases at J, with 11 bases between. This CDR3 is built from 15 residues. Germline CDR1 is KGHSH and CDR2 is LQKENI. This chain's CDR3 is CASSPTGLTYNEQFF. The CDR3 bases are TGTGCCAGCTCACCTACAGGGTTGACCTACAATGAGCAGTTCTTC.

In this sample, this clonotype turned up many times. The chain combines TRBV6-1 with TRBJ1-1; D remains unclear. This CDR3 spans 11 amino acids. The V and J ends lost 10 bases and 0 bases respectively, with 6 bases between them. Germline V CDR1 and CDR2: MNHNS, SASEGT. CDR3 in DNA: TGTGCCACCACAATGAACACTGAAGCTTTCTTT. It specifies CATTMNTEAFF.

This clonotype was seen a few times. This chain uses TRBV7-8 with TRBJ2-1; 8 bases map to TRBD2. The V segment lost 3 bases and the J segment 0 bases; nucleotides outside the gene matches: 10. This CDR3 is built from 18 residues. Per germline, CDR1 SGHVS and CDR2 FQNEAQ. The CDR3, as DNA: TGTGCCAGCAGCTTCCCGAGAAGCGGGGGTTCCTCCTACAATGAGCAGTTCTTC. Translating it yields CASSFPRSGGSSYNEQFF.

This clonotype was observed many times. The chain employs TRBV5-4 and TRBJ1-1; D unresolved. V was pared by 2 bases and J by 5 bases, with 7 bases between. The CDR3 is 12 amino acids. Germline V CDR1 and CDR2: SGHNT, YYREEE (reference sequence). The CDR3, as DNA: TGTGCCAGCAGCTTTCGGAGGACTGAAGCTTTCTTT. This translates into CASSFRRTEAFF. Full variable domain (rest looked up from reference TRBV5-4 and TRBJ1-1): ETGVTQSPTHLIKTRGQQVTLRCSSQSGHNTVSWYQQALGQGPQFIFQYYREEENGRGNFPPRFSGLQFPNYSSELNVNALELDDSALYLCASSFRRTEAFFGQGTRLTVV.

This clonotype was counted between two and nine times. The chain recombines TRBV2 with TRBJ2-7; D perhaps matches TRBD1 (6 bases). Trimming removed 5 bases at V and 6 bases at J, with 17 bases between. CDR1 and CDR2 (germline): SNHLY, FYNNEI. The CDR3 covers 14 residues. In nucleotides, the CDR3 is TGTGCCAGCAGTAAGACAGGCCCACCTTCCGAGCAGTACTTC. Translating it yields CASSKTGPPSEQYF.

This clonotype was recorded at least ten times. The chain uses TRBV7-9 and TRBJ1-3, with a tentative D call TRBD1 (5 bases). The CDR3 sequence is 11 residues long. The V end lost 11 bases, the J end lost 1 base, and 6 bases lay between the germline ends. In germline, CDR1 is SEHNR, CDR2 FQNEAQ (reference sequence). CDR3 residues: CAGQSGNTIYF. CDR3 nucleotide sequence: TGTGCCGGACAATCTGGAAACACCATATATTTT. The full variable domain, rest sourced from reference TRBV7-9 and TRBJ1-3, is DTGVSQNPRHKITKRGQNVTFRCDPISEHNRLYWYRQTLGQGPEFLTYFQNEAQLEKSRLLSDRFSAERPKGSFSTLEIQRTEQGDSAMYLCAGQSGNTIYFGEGSWLTVV.

This clonotype was counted at least ten times. The chain joins TRBV5-1 to TRBJ1-1; D uncertain. Germline V CDR1 and CDR2: SGHRS, YFSETQ. The ends were cut back, 0 bases at V and 1 base at J, with 7 bases in the middle. This CDR3 spans 14 amino acids. The CDR3 loop reads CASSLEPSNTEAFF. CDR3 nucleotides: TGCGCCAGCAGCTTGGAGCCTTCGAACACTGAAGCTTTCTTT.

This clonotype was seen only a few times. V gene TRBV5-6 combines with J gene TRBJ1-1, with TRBD1 matching over 7 bases. CDR1 and CDR2 (germline): SGHDT, YYEEEE. J lost 3 bases, V lost 4 bases, and 6 bases had no gene match. CDR3 length: 14 residues. CDR3: CASSKNRGDTEAFF. The CDR3, as DNA: TGTGCCAGCAGCAAGAACAGGGGAGACACTGAAGCTTTCTTT.

Turning to this clonotype: The junction differs from germline at one of its ends, possibly a read error. The gene calls are TRBV3-1 and TRBJ1-1; D remains ambiguous. There are 14 residues in the CDR3. Germline CDR1 is LGHDT and CDR2 is YNNKEL (reference sequence). CDR3: CGSQDALGRTEAFF. The CDR3 bases are TGTGGCAGCCAAGATGCCCTAGGTCGGACTGAAGCTTTCTTT.

About this clonotype itself: A much larger clone differs from this one at a single base, so this may be a read error. The J gene is TRBJ2-1, the V gene TRBV10-3, with D perhaps assigned TRBD1 or TRBD2 (5 bases each). Germline V gene sequence: CDR1 ENHRY, CDR2 SYGVKD. The CDR3 spans 13 residues. V lost 7 bases, J lost 7 bases, and 14 bases lay in between. The DNA of the CDR3 is TGTGCCATCATGGGACCTGGGGTGAATGAGCAGTTCTTC. It translates to CAIMGPGVNEQFF.

On this clonotype: Mismatch with germline at one junction end may stem from a read error. The V and J genes are TRBV28 and TRBJ1-5; 12 nucleotides match TRBD1. The CDR3 extends over 19 amino acids. Germline CDR1 MDHEN, CDR2 SYDVKM. The CDR3 region has the DNA TGTGCCAGCAGGGGGGGACAGGGGGCGCGACGGGTCCCCCATCAGCGCCAGCATTTT. Protein: CASRGGQGARRVPHQRQHF.

Only a few counts were recorded for this clonotype. The chain is built from TRBV12-3 or TRBV12-4 and TRBJ2-7, with D perhaps TRBD1 (5 bases). V lost 5 bases and J 3 bases, leaving 17 bases between the germline ends. The CDR3 contains 15 residues. CDR3 DNA sequence: TGTGCCAGCAGTCTTAACAGGCAGCAATACTACGAGCAGTACTTC. Translated: CASSLNRQQYYEQYF.

The chain is built from TRBV12-3 or TRBV12-4 and TRBJ2-7; D is tentatively TRBD1 or TRBD2 (5 bases each). This CDR3 contains 14 residues. Trimming took 6 bases from V and 7 from J, leaving 19 bases between them. As DNA, the CDR3 is TGTGCCAGCAGCCATTCTCCGGGGCGCAATGAGCAGTACTTC. Translation: CASSHSPGRNEQYF.

This clonotype has at least ten counts. This chain connects TRBV7-2 to TRBJ1-6; D is undetermined. V lost 4 bases and J 12 bases, leaving 16 bases between the germline ends. CDR1 and CDR2 (germline): SGHTA, FQGNSA. The CDR3 covers 14 residues. Written as DNA, the CDR3 is TGTGCCAGCAGCTCCTTCCGGACGGATAGACCCCTCCACTTT. This translates into CASSSFRTDRPLHF.

This clonotype came up many times. This chain connects TRBV7-2 to TRBJ1-2; a possible D gene is TRBD1 (6 bases). Per germline, CDR1 SGHTA and CDR2 FQGNSA. The CDR3 covers 14 residues. V was cut by 1 base and J by 7 bases, with 13 bases left in between. CDR3 sequence reads: CASSLVGGAGGYTF. CDR3 nucleotides: TGTGCCAGCAGCTTAGTTGGGGGCGCGGGTGGCTACACCTTC. Full variable domain (outside the CDR3, taken from reference TRBV7-2 and TRBJ1-2): GAGVSQSPSNKVTEKGKDVELRCDPISGHTALYWYRQSLGQGLEFLIYFQGNSAPDKSGLPSDRFSAERTGGSVSTLTIQRTQQEDSAVYLCASSLVGGAGGYTFGSGTRLTVV.

The CDR3 is CSAPGWGSSHNEQFF. The CDR3 nucleotides are TGCAGCGCCCCAGGATGGGGGTCAAGCCACAATGAGCAGTTCTTC. The chain recombines TRBV29-1 with TRBJ2-1; D possibly matches TRBD1 or TRBD2 (5 bases each). The V and J ends lost 7 bases and 5 bases respectively, with 21 bases between them. The CDR3 is 15 residues long. The germline V gene has CDR1 SQVTM and CDR2 ANQGSEA.

This clonotype showed up just a few times. This chain joins TRBV2 and TRBJ2-5; 7 bases fit TRBD2. V lost 2 bases and J lost 9; bases outside the gene matches: 12. This CDR3 region has 15 residues. Germline V lookup: CDR1 SNHLY, CDR2 FYNNEI. CDR3 sequence (DNA): TGTGCCAGCAGTGAAATTAGCGGAGGCCGGGGGGCCCAGTACTTC. This encodes CASSEISGGRGAQYF. Complete variable domain (other parts from reference TRBV2 and TRBJ2-5): EPEVTQTPSHQVTQMGQEVILRCVPISNHLYFYWYRQILGQKVEFLVSFYNNEISEKSEIFDDQFSVERPDGSNFTLKIRSTKLEDSAMYFCASSEISGGRGAQYFGPGTRLLVL.

There are many counts of this clonotype. The chain has TRBV20-1 and TRBJ1-6, with TRBD1 identical over 9 bases. Germline CDR1 and CDR2: DFQATT and SNEGSKA (reference sequence). The CDR3 runs to 15 residues. The ends lost 1 base at V and 10 bases at J; junction bases unmatched: 8. The CDR3 nucleotides read TGCAGTGCTAGAGCGGGCGACAGGGGGTTCTCACCCCTCCACTTT. Translation gives CSARAGDRGFSPLHF.

There are a few counts of this clonotype. The chain's CDR3 is CASSYPSGTRDQDTQYF. CDR3 bases: TGCGCCAGCAGCTACCCCTCCGGGACAAGGGATCAAGATACGCAGTATTTT. The chain combines TRBV4-1 with TRBJ2-3, with D tentatively TRBD1 (6 bases). CDR1 MGHRA and CDR2 YSYEKL come from the germline V gene. The germline V and J ends were trimmed by 5 bases and 5 bases, with 23 bases remaining between them. There are 17 residues in the CDR3.